Listed here is a single T cell receptor (beta chain). The antigen remains unidentified. CD4+ cell separation produced CD45RA+ naive and CD45RA-negative memory subsets. Germline CDR1 and CDR2: SGHTA and FQGNSA. V lost 6 bases and J 0 bases, leaving 8 bases between the germline ends. The CDR3 length is 13 residues. The data belong to a study of shared clonotypes between healthy human individuals. Measured with immunoSEQ multiplex PCR; TCRdb has only the in-frame clones, and not every one. The sample contains millions of clones, over 85% of which appear only once. Study observations and caveats: Naive CD4 clonotypes were shared across several donors at around 5.4%. Sequencing depth was predicted to influence how clonotypes are shared among donors.

What was sequenced was naive CD4+ T cells from PBMCs. Subset: CD45RA+ positively selected. The chain combines TRBV7-2 with TRBJ2-5; D gene uncertain. This sequence was found in a man in his late teens or twenties in good health. Some clones in this sample may be carry-over from other donors' samples. The CDR3 DNA is TGTGCCAGCAGACCGACCCACCAAGAGACCCAGTACTTC. This sequence encodes CASRPTHQETQYF.